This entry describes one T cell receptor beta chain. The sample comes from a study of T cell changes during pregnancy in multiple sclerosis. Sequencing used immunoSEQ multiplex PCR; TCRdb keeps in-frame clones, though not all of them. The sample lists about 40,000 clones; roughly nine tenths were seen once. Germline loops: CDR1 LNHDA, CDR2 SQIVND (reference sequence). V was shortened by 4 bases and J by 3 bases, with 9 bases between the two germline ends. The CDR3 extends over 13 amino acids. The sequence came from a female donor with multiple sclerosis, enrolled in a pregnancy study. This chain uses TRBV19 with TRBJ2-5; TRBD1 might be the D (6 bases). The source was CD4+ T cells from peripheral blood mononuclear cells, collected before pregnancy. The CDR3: CASSTRQEETQYF. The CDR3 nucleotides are TGTGCCAGTAGTACCCGACAGGAAGAGACCCAGTACTTC. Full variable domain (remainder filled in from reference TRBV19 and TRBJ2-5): DGGITQSPKYLFRKEGQNVTLSCEQNLNHDAMYWYRQDPGQGLRLIYYSQIVNDFQKGDIAEGYSVSREKKESFPLTVTSAQKNPTAFYLCASSTRQEETQYFGPGTRLLVL.